This TCR beta chain was identified during a study of blood T cells in healthy people across ages. CDR1 and CDR2 from the germline V gene are MNHEY and SMNVEV (reference sequence). Trimming cost V 6 bases and J 9 bases; bases outside gene matches: 12. The CDR3 is made up of 15 amino acids. Together with a sample-barcoded 5' primer, a J-beta primer mix was included in a second PCR lasting roughly 6 to 12 cycles. TCRdb reprocessed the 5' RACE reads with MiXCR, giving one entry per CDR3 protein. Of some 1.5 million distinct CDR3 sequences listed, 25% to 30% are singletons. The sequenced sample was blood. The chain recombines TRBV27 with TRBJ1-1, with TRBD1 identical over 11 bases. This receptor was obtained from a woman under 40 in good health. CDR3 nucleotide sequence: TGTGCCAGCAGATCCGTAGGACAGGGGGCTGTTAAAGCTTTCTTT. Amino acid sequence: CASRSVGQGAVKAFF.